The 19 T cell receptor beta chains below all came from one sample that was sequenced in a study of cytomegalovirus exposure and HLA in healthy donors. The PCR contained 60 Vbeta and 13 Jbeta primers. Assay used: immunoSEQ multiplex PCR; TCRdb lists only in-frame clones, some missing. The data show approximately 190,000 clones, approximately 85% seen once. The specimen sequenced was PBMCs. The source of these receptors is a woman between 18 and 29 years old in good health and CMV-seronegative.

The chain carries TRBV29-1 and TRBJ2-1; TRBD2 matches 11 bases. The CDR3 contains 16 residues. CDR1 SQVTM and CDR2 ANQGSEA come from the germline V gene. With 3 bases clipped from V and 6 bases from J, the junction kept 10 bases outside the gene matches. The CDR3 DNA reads TGCAGCGTTGAGGGCTCTCTAGCGGGAGGATCCAATGAGCAGTTCTTC. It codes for CSVEGSLAGGSNEQFF.

DNA for the CDR3: TGTGCCAGCAGTTACCGCGGACATTCAGGGTCCTACGAGCAGTACTTC. This sequence encodes CASSYRGHSGSYEQYF. V gene TRBV6-5 combines with J gene TRBJ2-5, with a weak D call TRBD1 (5 bases). The J call may not be correct, given that the DNA end is closer to TRBJ2-7. The CDR3 consists of 16 residues. The germline V gene encodes CDR1 MNHEY and CDR2 SVGAGI.

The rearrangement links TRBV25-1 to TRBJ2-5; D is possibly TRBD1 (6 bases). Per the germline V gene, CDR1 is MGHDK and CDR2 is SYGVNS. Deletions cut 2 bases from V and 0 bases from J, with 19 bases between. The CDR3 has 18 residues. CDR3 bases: TGTGCCAGCAGTGAAGTCCGGTGGGGGCCTCTTGACCAAGAGACCCAGTACTTC. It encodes CASSEVRWGPLDQETQYF.

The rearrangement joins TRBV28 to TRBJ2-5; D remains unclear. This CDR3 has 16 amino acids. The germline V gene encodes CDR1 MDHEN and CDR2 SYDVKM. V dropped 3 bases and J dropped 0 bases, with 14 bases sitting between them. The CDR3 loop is CASSFPPLGNQETQYF. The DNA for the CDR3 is TGTGCCAGCAGTTTCCCCCCCCTAGGTAACCAAGAGACCCAGTACTTC.

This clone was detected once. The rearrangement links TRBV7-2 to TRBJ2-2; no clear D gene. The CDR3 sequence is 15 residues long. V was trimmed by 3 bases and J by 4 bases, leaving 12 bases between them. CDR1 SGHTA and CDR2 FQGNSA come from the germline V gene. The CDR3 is CASSLAPGPTGELFF. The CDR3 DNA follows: TGTGCCAGCAGCTTGGCGCCAGGTCCCACCGGGGAGCTGTTTTTT.

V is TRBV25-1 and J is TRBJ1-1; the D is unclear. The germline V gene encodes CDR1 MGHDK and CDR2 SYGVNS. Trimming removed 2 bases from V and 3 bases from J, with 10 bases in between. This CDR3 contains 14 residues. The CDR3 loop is CASSEEGLDTEAFF. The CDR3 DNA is TGTGCCAGCAGTGAAGAGGGATTGGACACTGAAGCTTTCTTT.

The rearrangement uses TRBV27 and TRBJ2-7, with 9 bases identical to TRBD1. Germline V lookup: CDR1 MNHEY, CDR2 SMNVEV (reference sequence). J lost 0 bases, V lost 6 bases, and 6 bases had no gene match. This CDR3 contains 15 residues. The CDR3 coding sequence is TGTGCCAGCAGAAGGGACAGGGCCTACTCCTACGAGCAGTACTTC. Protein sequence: CASRRDRAYSYEQYF.

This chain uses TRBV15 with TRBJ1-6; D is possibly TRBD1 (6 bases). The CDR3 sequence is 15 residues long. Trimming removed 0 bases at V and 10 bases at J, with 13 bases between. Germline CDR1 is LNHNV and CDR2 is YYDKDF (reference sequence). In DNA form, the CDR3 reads TGTGCCACCAGCAGAGATCCCAGGGGTGGGTCACCCCTCCACTTT. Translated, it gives CATSRDPRGGSPLHF.

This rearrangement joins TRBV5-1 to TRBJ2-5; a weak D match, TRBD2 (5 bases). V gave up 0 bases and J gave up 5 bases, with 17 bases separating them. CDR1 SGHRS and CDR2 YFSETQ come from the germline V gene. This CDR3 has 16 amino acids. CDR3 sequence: CASSLGGPRVVETQYF. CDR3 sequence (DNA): TGCGCCAGCAGCTTGGGTGGACCGAGGGTAGTGGAGACCCAGTACTTC.

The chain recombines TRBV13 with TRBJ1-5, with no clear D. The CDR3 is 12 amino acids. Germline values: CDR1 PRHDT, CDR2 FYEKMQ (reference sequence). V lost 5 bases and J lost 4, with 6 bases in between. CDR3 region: CASSLSNQPQHF. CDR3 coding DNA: TGTGCCAGCAGCCTCTCTAATCAGCCCCAGCATTTT.

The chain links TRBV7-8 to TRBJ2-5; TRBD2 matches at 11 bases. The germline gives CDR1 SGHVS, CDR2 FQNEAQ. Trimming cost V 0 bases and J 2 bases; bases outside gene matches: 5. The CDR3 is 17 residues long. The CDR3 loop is CASSLALGLAAQETQYF. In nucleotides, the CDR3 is TGTGCCAGCAGCTTAGCCTTGGGACTAGCGGCACAAGAGACCCAGTACTTC. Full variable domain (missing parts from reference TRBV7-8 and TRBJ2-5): GAGVSQSPRYKVAKRGQDVALRCDPISGHVSLFWYQQALGQGPEFLTYFQNEAQLDKSGLPSDRFFAERPEGSVSTLKIQRTQQEDSAVYLCASSLALGLAAQETQYFGPGTRLLVL.

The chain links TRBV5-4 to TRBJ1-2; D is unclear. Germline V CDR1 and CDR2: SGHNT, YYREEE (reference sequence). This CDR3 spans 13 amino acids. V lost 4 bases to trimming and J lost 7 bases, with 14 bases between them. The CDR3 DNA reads TGTGCCAGCAGCCCGCACGACGGGTTTGGCTACACCTTC. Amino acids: CASSPHDGFGYTF.

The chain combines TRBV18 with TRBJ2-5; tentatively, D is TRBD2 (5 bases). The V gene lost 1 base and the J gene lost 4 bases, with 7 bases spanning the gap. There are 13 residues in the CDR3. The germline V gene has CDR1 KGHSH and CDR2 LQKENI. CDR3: CASSPRERETQYF. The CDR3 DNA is TGTGCCAGCTCACCACGGGAGAGAGAGACCCAGTACTTC. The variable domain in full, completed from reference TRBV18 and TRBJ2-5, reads NAGVMQNPRHLVRRRGQEARLRCSPMKGHSHVYWYRQLPEEGLKFMVYLQKENIIDESGMPKERFSAEFPKEGPSILRIQQVVRGDSAAYFCASSPRERETQYFGPGTRLLVL.

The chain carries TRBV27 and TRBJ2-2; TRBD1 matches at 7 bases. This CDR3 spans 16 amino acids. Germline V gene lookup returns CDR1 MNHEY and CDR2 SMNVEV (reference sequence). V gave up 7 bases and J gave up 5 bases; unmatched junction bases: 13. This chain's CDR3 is CASTRRTGSVTGELFF. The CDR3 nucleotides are TGTGCCAGCACCCGAAGGACAGGATCCGTGACCGGGGAGCTGTTTTTT.

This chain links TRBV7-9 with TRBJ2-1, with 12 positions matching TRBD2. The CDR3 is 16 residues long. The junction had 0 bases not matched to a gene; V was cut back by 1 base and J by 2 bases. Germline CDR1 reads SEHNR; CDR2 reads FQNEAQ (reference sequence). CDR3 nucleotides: TGTGCCAGCAGCTTAGGGACTAGCGGGGCCTACAATGAGCAGTTCTTC. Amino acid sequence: CASSLGTSGAYNEQFF. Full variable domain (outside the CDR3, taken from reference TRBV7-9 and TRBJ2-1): DTGVSQNPRHKITKRGQNVTFRCDPISEHNRLYWYRQTLGQGPEFLTYFQNEAQLEKSRLLSDRFSAERPKGSFSTLEIQRTEQGDSAMYLCASSLGTSGAYNEQFFGPGTRLTVL.

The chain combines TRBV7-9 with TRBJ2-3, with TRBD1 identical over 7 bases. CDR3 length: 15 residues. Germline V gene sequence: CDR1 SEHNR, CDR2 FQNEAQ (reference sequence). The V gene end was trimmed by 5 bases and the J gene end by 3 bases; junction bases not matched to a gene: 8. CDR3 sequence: CASSPTDRVTDTQYF. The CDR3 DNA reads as TGTGCCAGCAGCCCCACCGACAGGGTGACAGATACGCAGTATTTT.

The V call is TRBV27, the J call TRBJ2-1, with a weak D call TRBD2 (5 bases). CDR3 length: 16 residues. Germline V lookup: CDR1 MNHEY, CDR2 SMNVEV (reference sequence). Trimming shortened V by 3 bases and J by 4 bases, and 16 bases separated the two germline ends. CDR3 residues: CASSFVDGIRYNEQFF. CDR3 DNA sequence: TGTGCCAGCAGTTTCGTGGACGGGATTCGGTACAATGAGCAGTTCTTC.

The CDR3 loop reads CASSWDRVKADTQYF. The DNA for the CDR3 is TGTGCCAGCAGCTGGGACAGGGTTAAGGCAGATACGCAGTATTTT. The chain recombines TRBV2 with TRBJ2-3; 9 nucleotides agree with TRBD1. This CDR3 contains 15 residues. Looked up from germline, CDR1 is SNHLY and CDR2 is FYNNEI. Germline trimming cut 6 bases from V and 4 bases from J; bases unmatched to any gene: 8.

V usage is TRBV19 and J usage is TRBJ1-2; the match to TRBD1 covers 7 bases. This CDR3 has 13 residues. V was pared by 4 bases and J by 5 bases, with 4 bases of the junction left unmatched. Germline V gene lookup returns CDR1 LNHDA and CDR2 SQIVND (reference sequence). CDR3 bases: TGTGCCAGTAGTACCCGGGACAGTTATGGCTACACCTTC. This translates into CASSTRDSYGYTF.